This record concerns one T cell receptor beta chain sequence. Patients of the Seattle cohort, enrolled during active infection, were followed longitudinally. The sample originates from a study of blood T cell repertoires in COVID-19. TCRdb's table, derived via immunoSEQ multiplex PCR, lists solely in-frame clones and lacks some. Seen here are roughly 140,000 clones, around 84% observed once, and the top ten hold 7.5% to 8.5%. The material sequenced was peripheral blood. The receptor was isolated from a woman aged 55-75 years with COVID-19, enrolled during active disease.

CDR3 in DNA: TGTGCCAGCAGCTCTATCCGACCCGATTCAGGTGGCTACACCTTC. Residues: CASSSIRPDSGGYTF. This chain links TRBV3-1 (or the pseudogene TRBV3-2) with TRBJ1-2, with D unclear. V was pared by 5 bases and J by 7 bases, with 20 bases between. From germline, CDR1 is LGHDT and CDR2 YNNKEL (reference sequence). This CDR3 has 15 amino acids.